One and the same sample provided the 25 T cell receptor beta chains below, sequenced in a study of T cell changes during pregnancy in multiple sclerosis. Sequencing used immunoSEQ multiplex PCR; TCRdb keeps in-frame clones, though not all of them. The table has approximately 37,000 clones, approximately 94% seen once. The source was CD4+ T cells from peripheral blood mononuclear cells, collected in the third trimester of pregnancy. The source of these receptors is a female donor with multiple sclerosis, enrolled in a pregnancy study.

This clone appeared a few times. The chain couples TRBV6-5 to TRBJ2-5, with TRBD1 matching over 7 bases. The CDR3 loop spans 15 amino acids. CDR1 is MNHEY, CDR2 SVGAGI, per germline. J lost 2 bases, V lost 4 bases, and 7 bases had no gene match. The CDR3 here is CASSFTGQLQETQYF. The CDR3, as DNA: TGTGCCAGCAGTTTCACGGGACAGTTGCAAGAGACCCAGTACTTC.

The rearrangement uses TRBV7-6 and TRBJ2-3; tentatively, D is TRBD1 (5 bases). V was shortened by 4 bases and J by 8 bases, with 22 bases between the two germline ends. Germline CDR1 and CDR2: SGHVS and FNYEAQ. This CDR3 is 16 amino acids long. CDR3 nucleotide sequence: TGTGCCAGCAGCTCCCCCCTACAGGAAACGACGGGTACGCAGTATTTT. Translated: CASSSPLQETTGTQYF.

The chain couples TRBV5-1 to TRBJ1-2; 8 bases align to TRBD1. The CDR3 length is 14 residues. CDR1 is SGHRS and CDR2 is YFSETQ in the germline V gene. The ends lost 4 bases at V and 7 bases at J; junction bases unmatched: 9. CDR3 nucleotides: TGCGCCAGCAGCCGCGCCGGGACAGGTCTTGGCTACACCTTC. Translation gives CASSRAGTGLGYTF. The full variable domain, with the rest looked up from reference TRBV5-1 and TRBJ1-2, is KAGVTQTPRYLIKTRGQQVTLSCSPISGHRSVSWYQQTPGQGLQFLFEYFSETQRNKGNFPGRFSGRQFSNSRSEMNVSTLELGDSALYLCASSRAGTGLGYTFGSGTRLTVV.

The chain carries TRBV13 and TRBJ2-5; 9 nucleotides align to TRBD1. J lost 4 bases, V lost 3 bases, and 0 bases had no gene match. This CDR3 has 13 amino acids. CDR1 is PRHDT, CDR2 FYEKMQ, per germline (reference sequence). This CDR3 is CASSLDRGETQYF. The CDR3, as DNA: TGTGCCAGCAGCTTGGACAGGGGAGAGACCCAGTACTTC.

This rearrangement joins TRBV19 to TRBJ2-5; tentatively, D is TRBD1 (5 bases). This CDR3 has 13 amino acids. Germline assignment: CDR1 LNHDA and CDR2 SQIVND (reference sequence). V gave up 6 bases and J gave up 4 bases, with 12 bases separating them. The CDR3: CASSRQSRETQYF. CDR3 sequence (DNA): TGTGCCAGTAGCCGACAGAGCCGAGAGACCCAGTACTTC.

J is TRBJ2-7 and V is TRBV30; TRBD1 agrees at 8 bases. CDR3 length equals 13 residues. CDR1 is GTSNPN, CDR2 SVGIG, per germline (reference sequence). V lost 2 bases to trimming and J lost 3 bases; unmatched junction nucleotides: 3. The CDR3 nucleotides read TGTGCCTGGAGTACAGGGGGGAACTACGAGCAGTACTTC. Encoded protein: CAWSTGGNYEQYF.

The V gene is TRBV27, the J gene TRBJ1-6; D is possibly TRBD1 (5 bases). Trimming shortened V by 6 bases and J by 0 bases, and 9 bases separated the two germline ends. From germline, CDR1 is MNHEY and CDR2 SMNVEV (reference sequence). The length of the CDR3 is 15 residues. CDR3 in amino acids: CASRGGTSYNSPLHF. For the CDR3, the DNA is TGTGCCAGCAGGGGGGGTACCTCCTATAATTCACCCCTCCACTTT.

This clone was observed a single time. The rearrangement links TRBV11-2 to TRBJ2-2; 11 bases line up with TRBD2. Losses at the gene ends were 2 bases for V and 5 bases for J; bases not matched to a gene: 1. Germline V gives CDR1 SGHAT, CDR2 FQNNGV. This CDR3 contains 15 residues. The CDR3 region is CASSLRLAGTGELFF. The CDR3 DNA reads TGTGCCAGCAGCTTACGACTAGCGGGGACCGGGGAGCTGTTTTTT.

The sample holds one count of this clone. The chain has TRBV19 and TRBJ2-2, with 9 bases matching TRBD1. The CDR3 has 17 residues. The junction had 10 bases not matched to a gene; V was cut back by 4 bases and J by 4 bases. CDR1 and CDR2 from the germline V gene are LNHDA and SQIVND (reference sequence). CDR3 bases: TGTGCCAGTAGTAAATACCGGGACAGGGCCTCCACCGGGGAGCTGTTTTTT. Translated, it gives CASSKYRDRASTGELFF.

The gene calls are TRBV5-1 and TRBJ2-7, with 10 bases lining up with TRBD2. Germline loops: CDR1 SGHRS, CDR2 YFSETQ. The CDR3 is 14 residues long. The V gene end was trimmed by 0 bases and the J gene end by 7 bases; junction bases not matched to a gene: 4. CDR3 protein: CASSLAPTSGEQYF. CDR3 DNA: TGCGCCAGCAGCTTGGCACCGACTAGCGGGGAGCAGTACTTC.

The genes are TRBV30 and TRBJ2-1; TRBD2 agrees at 8 bases. Trimming at V came to 3 bases and at J to 12 bases, leaving 13 bases not matched to a gene. This CDR3 is built from 14 residues. Germline CDR1 and CDR2: GTSNPN and SVGIG (reference sequence). The CDR3 here is CAWRAAASGTRQFF. As DNA, the CDR3 is TGTGCCTGGAGGGCAGCAGCCTCCGGGACTAGGCAGTTCTTC.

This chain links TRBV28 with TRBJ1-1; no reliable D call. V was shortened by 4 bases and J by 4 bases, with 7 bases between the two germline ends. The CDR3 loop spans 12 amino acids. CDR1 is MDHEN and CDR2 is SYDVKM in the germline V gene. CDR3 nucleotide sequence: TGTGCCAGCAGTTCGGTCTCCACTGAAGCTTTCTTT. As protein: CASSSVSTEAFF. Full variable domain (remainder filled in from reference TRBV28 and TRBJ1-1): DVKVTQSSRYLVKRTGEKVFLECVQDMDHENMFWYRQDPGLGLRLIYFSYDVKMKEKGDIPEGYSVSREKKERFSLILESASTNQTSMYLCASSSVSTEAFFGQGTRLTVV.

The J gene is TRBJ2-5, the V gene TRBV18, with 9 bases lining up with TRBD2. The V gene's germline CDR1 is KGHSH and CDR2 LQKENI. The CDR3 consists of 15 residues. Trimming cost V 3 bases and J 4 bases; bases outside gene matches: 6. CDR3 bases: TGTGCCAGCTCACCCAGGACTAGCGTTGGAGAGACCCAGTACTTC. Protein: CASSPRTSVGETQYF.

The chain couples TRBV29-1 to TRBJ1-1; D call uncertain. This CDR3 contains 14 residues. The ends were cut back, 1 base at V and 0 bases at J, with 9 bases in the middle. CDR1 and CDR2 from the germline V gene are SQVTM and ANQGSEA. CDR3 region: CSVEVDTLNTEAFF. The CDR3 region has the DNA TGCAGCGTTGAAGTAGACACGTTGAACACTGAAGCTTTCTTT.

The chain recombines TRBV2 with TRBJ2-2; 8 positions match TRBD2. The J segment lost 5 bases and the V segment lost 4 bases, leaving 6 bases of the junction unmatched. The CDR3 totals 15 residues. Germline CDR1 reads SNHLY; CDR2 reads FYNNEI. The CDR3 DNA sequence: TGTGCCAGCAGTGGGGGCGGGAGGAGGACCGGGGAGCTGTTTTTT. This sequence encodes CASSGGGRRTGELFF.

The chain is built from TRBV6-1 and TRBJ2-3, with D possibly TRBD2 on 6 matching bases. V lost 2 bases to trimming and J lost 0 bases, with 12 bases between them. The germline V gene has CDR1 MNHNS and CDR2 SASEGT. This CDR3 has 16 amino acids. The CDR3 sequence is CASSEYGGASTDTQYF. CDR3 sequence (DNA): TGTGCCAGCAGTGAATACGGCGGGGCTAGCACAGATACGCAGTATTTT.

This chain links TRBV18 with TRBJ2-1; a possible D gene is TRBD2 (6 bases). With 3 bases removed from V and 0 bases from J, the gap between germline ends came to 12 bases. This CDR3 comprises 16 residues. Germline CDR1 and CDR2: KGHSH and LQKENI. As DNA, the CDR3 is TGTGCCAGCTCACCCCGGGACTCCTTCTCCTACAATGAGCAGTTCTTC. Its translation is CASSPRDSFSYNEQFF.

The chain combines TRBV18 with TRBJ1-1, with TRBD1 matching over 8 bases. The CDR3 is 13 residues long. The V segment lost 6 bases and the J segment 6 bases; nucleotides outside the gene matches: 6. Germline V CDR1 and CDR2: KGHSH, LQKENI. The CDR3 reads CASSVGQGSEAFF. CDR3 sequence (DNA): TGTGCCAGCTCCGTCGGACAGGGCTCTGAAGCTTTCTTT.

This clone was seen once. The V gene is TRBV5-5, the J gene TRBJ2-3; 9 bases line up with TRBD1. This CDR3 comprises 15 residues. Per the germline V gene, CDR1 is SGHKS and CDR2 is YYEKEE (reference sequence). V lost 6 bases to trimming and J lost 4 bases; unmatched junction nucleotides: 9. The CDR3 region has the DNA TGTGCCAGCACCGCACAGGGGGCGCCCGCAGATACGCAGTATTTT. This gives the protein CASTAQGAPADTQYF.

V gene TRBV6-1 combines with J gene TRBJ1-1; perhaps TRBD1 as D (5 bases). Trimming cost V 6 bases and J 9 bases, with 8 bases left between them. The CDR3 is 10 amino acids. Germline V CDR1 and CDR2: MNHNS, SASEGT. CDR3 sequence (DNA): TGTGCCAGCAGCCGGGGGAAAGCTTTCTTT. Translating gives CASSRGKAFF.

V usage is TRBV6-4 and J usage is TRBJ1-5; D gene uncertain. The CDR3 loop spans 10 amino acids. The germline V gene encodes CDR1 MRHNA and CDR2 SNTAGT. V dropped 9 bases and J dropped 7 bases, with 7 bases sitting between them. For the CDR3, the DNA is TGTGCCAGTTCAAAACAGCCCCAGCATTTT. It translates to CASSKQPQHF.

This chain joins TRBV6-1 and TRBJ1-4, with TRBD1 as a possible D gene (5 bases). Trimming removed 8 bases from V and 11 bases from J, with 15 bases in between. The CDR3 length is 12 residues. Germline lookup yields CDR1 MNHNS and CDR2 SASEGT. CDR3 sequence (DNA): TGTGCCAGCGAGGTTGAGAAGGGGAAACTGTTTTTT. Translation: CASEVEKGKLFF.

This clone was recorded a few times. The chain couples TRBV21-1 to TRBJ2-7; the listed D gene, TRBD2, was not tested against the DNA. TRBV21-1 is a recognized pseudogene. The length of the CDR3 is 13 residues. The CDR3 reads CASTRRGSYEQYF. The CDR3 DNA follows: TGTGCCAGCACCAGACGGGGTTCCTACGAGCAGTACTTC.

The chain is built from TRBV10-3 and TRBJ1-2; D perhaps matches TRBD1 (6 bases). The V gene lost 3 bases and the J gene lost 2 bases, with 10 bases spanning the gap. Germline V CDR1 and CDR2: ENHRY, SYGVKD. The CDR3 consists of 14 residues. The CDR3 DNA is TGTGCCATCAGTGACTCAGGGGAAAACTATGGCTACACCTTC. It specifies CAISDSGENYGYTF.

The V call is TRBV18, the J call TRBJ1-1; D not certain. With 6 bases removed from V and 9 bases from J, the gap between germline ends came to 14 bases. This CDR3 is built from 12 residues. CDR1 is KGHSH and CDR2 is LQKENI in the germline V gene. Here the CDR3 reads CASSHGGEQAFF. CDR3 in DNA: TGTGCCAGCTCGCACGGCGGGGAACAAGCTTTCTTT.